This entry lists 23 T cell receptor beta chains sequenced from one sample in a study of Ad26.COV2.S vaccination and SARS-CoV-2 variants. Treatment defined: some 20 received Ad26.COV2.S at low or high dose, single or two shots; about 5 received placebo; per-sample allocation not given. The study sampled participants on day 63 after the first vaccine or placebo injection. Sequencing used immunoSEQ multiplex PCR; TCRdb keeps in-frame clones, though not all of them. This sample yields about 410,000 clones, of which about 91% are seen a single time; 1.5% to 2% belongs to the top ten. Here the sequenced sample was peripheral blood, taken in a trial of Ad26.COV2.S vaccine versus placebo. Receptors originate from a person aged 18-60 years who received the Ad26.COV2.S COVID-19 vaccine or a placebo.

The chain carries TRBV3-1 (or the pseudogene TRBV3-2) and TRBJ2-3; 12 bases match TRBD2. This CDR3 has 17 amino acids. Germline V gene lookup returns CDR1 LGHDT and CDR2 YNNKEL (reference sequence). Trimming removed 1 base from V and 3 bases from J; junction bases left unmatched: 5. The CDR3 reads CASSQGSSGRVTDTQYF. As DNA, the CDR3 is TGTGCCAGCAGCCAAGGGTCTAGCGGGAGGGTTACAGATACGCAGTATTTT.

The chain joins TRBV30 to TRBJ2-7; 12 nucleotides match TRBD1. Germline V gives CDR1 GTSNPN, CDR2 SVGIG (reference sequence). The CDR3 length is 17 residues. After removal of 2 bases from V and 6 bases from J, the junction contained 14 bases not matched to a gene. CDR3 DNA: TGTGCCTGGAGTACAAAGGGACAGGGGGCTTACCGAAGCGAGCAGTACTTC. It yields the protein CAWSTKGQGAYRSEQYF.

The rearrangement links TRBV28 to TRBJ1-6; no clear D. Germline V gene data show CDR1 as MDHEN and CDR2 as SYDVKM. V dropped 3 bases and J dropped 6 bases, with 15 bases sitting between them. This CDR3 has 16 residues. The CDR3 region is CASSFELRRINSPLHF. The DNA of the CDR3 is TGTGCCAGCAGTTTCGAGCTTCGACGGATTAATTCACCCCTCCACTTT.

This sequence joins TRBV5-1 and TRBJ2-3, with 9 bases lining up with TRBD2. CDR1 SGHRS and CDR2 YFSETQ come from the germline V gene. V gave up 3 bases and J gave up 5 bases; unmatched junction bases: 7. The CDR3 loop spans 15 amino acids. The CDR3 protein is CASSSLAGEGDTQYF. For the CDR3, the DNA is TGCGCCAGCAGCTCATTAGCGGGGGAGGGAGATACGCAGTATTTT.

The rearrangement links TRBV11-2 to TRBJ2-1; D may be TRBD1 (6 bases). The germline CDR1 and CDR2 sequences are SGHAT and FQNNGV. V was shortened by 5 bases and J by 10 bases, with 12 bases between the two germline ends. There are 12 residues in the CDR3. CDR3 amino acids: CASSPDRTEQFF. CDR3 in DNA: TGTGCCAGCAGCCCAGACAGGACCGAGCAGTTCTTC.

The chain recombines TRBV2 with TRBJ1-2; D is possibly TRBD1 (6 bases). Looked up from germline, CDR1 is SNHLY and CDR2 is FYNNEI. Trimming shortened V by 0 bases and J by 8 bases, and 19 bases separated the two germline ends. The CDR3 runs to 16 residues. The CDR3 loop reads CASSEAFTGRLYGYTF. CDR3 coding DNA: TGTGCCAGCAGTGAAGCGTTTACAGGGAGACTATACGGCTACACCTTC.

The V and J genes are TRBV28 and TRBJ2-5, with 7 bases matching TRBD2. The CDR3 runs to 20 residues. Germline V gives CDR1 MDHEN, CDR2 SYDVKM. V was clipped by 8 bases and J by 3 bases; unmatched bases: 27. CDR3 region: CASGGTGLGYSYRGEETQYF. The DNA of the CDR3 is TGTGCCAGCGGTGGGACGGGGCTCGGTTATTCATATCGGGGGGAAGAGACCCAGTACTTC.

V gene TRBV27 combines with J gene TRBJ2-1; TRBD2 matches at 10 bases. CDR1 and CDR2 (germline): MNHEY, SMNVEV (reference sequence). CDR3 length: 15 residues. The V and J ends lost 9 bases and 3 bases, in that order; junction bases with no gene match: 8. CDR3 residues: CASSSSGSFYNEQFF. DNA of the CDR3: TGTGCCAGTTCTTCTAGCGGGAGTTTCTACAATGAGCAGTTCTTC.

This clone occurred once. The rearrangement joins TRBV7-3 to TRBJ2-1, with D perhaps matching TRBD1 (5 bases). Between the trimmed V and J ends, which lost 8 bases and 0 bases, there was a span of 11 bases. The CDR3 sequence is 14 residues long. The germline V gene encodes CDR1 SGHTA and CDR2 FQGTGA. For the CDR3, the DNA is TGTGCCAGCCGCCCCGACAGCTCCTACAATGAGCAGTTCTTC. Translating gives CASRPDSSYNEQFF.

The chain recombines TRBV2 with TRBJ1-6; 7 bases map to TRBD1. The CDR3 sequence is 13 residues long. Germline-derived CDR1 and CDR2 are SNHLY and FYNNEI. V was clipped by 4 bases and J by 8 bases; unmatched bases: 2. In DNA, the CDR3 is TGTGCCAGCAGTGGGACAGGCGATTCACCCCTCCACTTT. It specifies CASSGTGDSPLHF. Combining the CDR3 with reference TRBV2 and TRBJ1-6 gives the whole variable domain EPEVTQTPSHQVTQMGQEVILRCVPISNHLYFYWYRQILGQKVEFLVSFYNNEISEKSEIFDDQFSVERPDGSNFTLKIRSTKLEDSAMYFCASSGTGDSPLHFGNGTRLTVT.

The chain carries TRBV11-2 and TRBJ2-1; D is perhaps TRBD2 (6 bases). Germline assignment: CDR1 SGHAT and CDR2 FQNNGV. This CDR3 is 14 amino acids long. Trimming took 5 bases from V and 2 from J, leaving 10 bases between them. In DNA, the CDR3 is TGTGCCAGCAGCGGACTATTGGCCTACAATGAGCAGTTCTTC. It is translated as CASSGLLAYNEQFF.

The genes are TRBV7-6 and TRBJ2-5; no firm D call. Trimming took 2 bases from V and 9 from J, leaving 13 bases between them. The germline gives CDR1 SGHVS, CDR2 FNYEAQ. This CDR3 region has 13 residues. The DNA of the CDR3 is TGTGCCAGCAGCTTAAAGGCGGCCGCCGCCCAGTACTTC. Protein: CASSLKAAAAQYF.

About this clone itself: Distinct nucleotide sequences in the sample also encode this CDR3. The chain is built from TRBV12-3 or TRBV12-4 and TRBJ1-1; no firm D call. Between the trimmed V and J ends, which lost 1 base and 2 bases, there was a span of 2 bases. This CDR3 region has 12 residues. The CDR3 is CASSLGNTEAFF. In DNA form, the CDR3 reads TGTGCCAGCAGTTTAGGAAACACTGAAGCTTTCTTT.

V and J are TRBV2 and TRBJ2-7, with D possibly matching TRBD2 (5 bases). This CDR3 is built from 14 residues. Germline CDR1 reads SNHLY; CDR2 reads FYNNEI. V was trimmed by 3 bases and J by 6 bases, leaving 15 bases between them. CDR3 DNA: TGTGCCAGCAGTGATGCACTAGTTCTACGCGAGCAGTACTTC. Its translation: CASSDALVLREQYF. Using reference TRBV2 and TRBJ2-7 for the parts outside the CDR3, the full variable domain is EPEVTQTPSHQVTQMGQEVILRCVPISNHLYFYWYRQILGQKVEFLVSFYNNEISEKSEIFDDQFSVERPDGSNFTLKIRSTKLEDSAMYFCASSDALVLREQYFGPGTRLTVT.

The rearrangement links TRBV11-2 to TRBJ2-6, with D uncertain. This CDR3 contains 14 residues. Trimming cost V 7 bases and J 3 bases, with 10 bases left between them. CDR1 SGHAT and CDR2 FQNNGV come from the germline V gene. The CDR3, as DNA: TGTGCCAGCAACTCCAGGAATGGGGCCAACGTCCTGACTTTC. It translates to CASNSRNGANVLTF.

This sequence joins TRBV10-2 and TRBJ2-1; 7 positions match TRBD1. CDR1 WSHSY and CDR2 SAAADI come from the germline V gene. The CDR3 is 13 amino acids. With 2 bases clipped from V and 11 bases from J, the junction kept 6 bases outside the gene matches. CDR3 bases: TGCGCCAGCAGTGAGACAGGGGACCCCAAGCAGTTCTTC. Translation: CASSETGDPKQFF.

The CDR3 sequence is CASSRSIETQYF. Here the CDR3 DNA reads TGTGCCAGCAGCCGCTCAATAGAGACCCAGTACTTC. The chain recombines TRBV7-8 with TRBJ2-5; D remains ambiguous. The germline gives CDR1 SGHVS, CDR2 FQNEAQ. V was shortened by 5 bases and J by 4 bases, with 8 bases between the two germline ends. This CDR3 has 12 amino acids.

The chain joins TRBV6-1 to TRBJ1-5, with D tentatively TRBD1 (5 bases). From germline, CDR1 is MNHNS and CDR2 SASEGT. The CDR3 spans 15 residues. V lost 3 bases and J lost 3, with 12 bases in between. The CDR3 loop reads CASSEAGGINQPQHF. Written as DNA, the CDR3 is TGTGCCAGCAGTGAGGCCGGGGGAATCAATCAGCCCCAGCATTTT.

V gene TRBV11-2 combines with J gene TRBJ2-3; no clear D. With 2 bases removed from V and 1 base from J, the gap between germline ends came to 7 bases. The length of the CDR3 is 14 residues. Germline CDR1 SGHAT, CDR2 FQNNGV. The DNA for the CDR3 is TGTGCCAGCAGCTTAATTGGCGGCACAGATACGCAGTATTTT. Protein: CASSLIGGTDTQYF.

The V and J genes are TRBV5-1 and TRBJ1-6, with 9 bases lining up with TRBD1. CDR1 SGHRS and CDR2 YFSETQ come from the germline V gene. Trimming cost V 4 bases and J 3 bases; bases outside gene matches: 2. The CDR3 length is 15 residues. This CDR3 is CASSRDRVYNSPLHF. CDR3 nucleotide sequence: TGCGCCAGCAGCCGGGACAGGGTCTATAATTCACCCCTCCACTTT. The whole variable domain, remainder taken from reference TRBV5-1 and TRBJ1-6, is KAGVTQTPRYLIKTRGQQVTLSCSPISGHRSVSWYQQTPGQGLQFLFEYFSETQRNKGNFPGRFSGRQFSNSRSEMNVSTLELGDSALYLCASSRDRVYNSPLHFGNGTRLTVT.

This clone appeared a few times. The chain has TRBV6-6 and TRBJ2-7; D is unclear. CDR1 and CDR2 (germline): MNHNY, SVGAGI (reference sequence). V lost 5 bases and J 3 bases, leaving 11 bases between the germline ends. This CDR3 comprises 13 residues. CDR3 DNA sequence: TGTGCCAGCAGTAACGGCAGGAACTACGAGCAGTACTTC. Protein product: CASSNGRNYEQYF.

The CDR3 loop is CASDKFCLGYTF. CDR3 in DNA: TGTGCCAGCGACAAGTTTTGCCTTGGCTACACCTTC. V usage is TRBV3-1 (or the pseudogene TRBV3-2) and J usage is TRBJ1-2; D is unclear. Germline V gene sequence: CDR1 LGHDT, CDR2 YNNKEL (reference sequence). Trimming cost V 8 bases and J 7 bases, with 14 bases left between them. The CDR3 is 12 residues long.

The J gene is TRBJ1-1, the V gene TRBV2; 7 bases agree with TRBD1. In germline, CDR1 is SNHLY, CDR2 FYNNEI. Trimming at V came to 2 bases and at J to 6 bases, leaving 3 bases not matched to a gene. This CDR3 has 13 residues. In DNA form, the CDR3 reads TGTGCCAGCAGTGAACGACAGGGAGCTGAAGCTTTCTTT. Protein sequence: CASSERQGAEAFF.